These 5 T cell receptor beta chains were all obtained from the same sample, sequenced in a study of shared clonotypes between healthy human individuals. The table came from immunoSEQ multiplex PCR; TCRdb's copy has only in-frame clones and leaves some out. The table includes roughly 2,000,000 clones, approximately 94% detected once. CD45RO-negative cells were positively selected for CCR7, leaving out terminally differentiated effector memory CD45RA+ cells. Specimen: naive CD8+ T cells sorted from blood. Source of these receptors: a man younger than 35 in good health.

The chain links TRBV28 to TRBJ1-1, with D possibly TRBD1 on 5 matching bases. CDR1 is MDHEN, CDR2 SYDVKM, per germline. The CDR3 totals 17 residues. V lost 6 bases and J lost 3, with 23 bases in between. The CDR3 here is CASSWVRAPGGDTEAFF. The CDR3 region has the DNA TGTGCCAGCAGCTGGGTCCGGGCCCCCGGGGGGGACACTGAAGCTTTCTTT.

The genes are TRBV9 and TRBJ2-7; tentative D call: TRBD1 (6 bases). Between the trimmed V and J ends, which lost 3 bases and 7 bases, there was a span of 14 bases. The CDR3 is 13 amino acids. Germline V gives CDR1 SGDLS, CDR2 YYNGEE. The chain's CDR3 is CASSADSEQEQYF. In nucleotides, the CDR3 is TGTGCCAGCAGCGCGGACAGTGAGCAAGAGCAGTACTTC. The full variable domain, with the rest looked up from reference TRBV9 and TRBJ2-7, is DSGVTQTPKHLITATGQRVTLRCSPRSGDLSVYWYQQSLDQGLQFLIQYYNGEERAKGNILERFSAQQFPDLHSELNLSSLELGDSALYFCASSADSEQEQYFGPGTRLTVT.

This chain connects TRBV6-5 to TRBJ2-7; a possible D gene is TRBD1 (5 bases). This CDR3 comprises 16 residues. CDR1 MNHEY and CDR2 SVGAGI come from the germline V gene. V lost 0 bases and J lost 3, with 15 bases in between. The CDR3 protein is CASSYSIGAQYYEQYF. Here the CDR3 DNA reads TGTGCCAGCAGTTACTCGATAGGGGCTCAGTACTACGAGCAGTACTTC.

This chain uses TRBV13 with TRBJ2-5; TRBD2 matches at 8 bases. The germline gives CDR1 PRHDT, CDR2 FYEKMQ (reference sequence). CDR3 length: 16 amino acids. J lost 2 bases, V lost 2 bases, and 7 bases had no gene match. The CDR3 sequence is CASSLSKRGYQETQYF. In DNA form, the CDR3 reads TGTGCCAGCAGCTTATCGAAGCGGGGGTATCAAGAGACCCAGTACTTC.

The CDR3 region has the DNA TGTGCCAGTAGTATCTGGGGATATAGCAATCAGCCCCAGCATTTT. Encoded protein: CASSIWGYSNQPQHF. This chain links TRBV19 with TRBJ1-5; D uncertain. Trimming left V 3 bases short and J 0 bases short, with 9 bases between. Germline CDR1 reads LNHDA; CDR2 reads SQIVND (reference sequence). The CDR3 is 15 residues long.